The 18 T cell receptor beta chains below were found in one sample sequenced in a study of early T cells in non-severe SARS-CoV-2 infection (dated by TCRdb to the early 2020s). Libraries were made using 5' RACE. This sample was sequenced with a NextSeq 500. Clones were called with MiXCR by TCRdb after fastp trimmed the public reads at Q25, and only in-frame beta chains were retained. Duplicate CDR3 protein sequences are folded into a single record with the most common DNA and genes. The sample profile shows 68,000 or so distinct CDR3 sequences; more than 10% of them were found once. The ten largest clones add up to around 1.7% of the sample. The source material was whole blood. The receptors stem from an adult who was a healthcare worker with PCR-confirmed SARS-CoV-2 infection or an uninfected control (not recorded which).

This chain uses TRBV2 with TRBJ2-2; D unresolved. Trimming took 7 bases from V and 0 from J, leaving 12 bases between them. Germline CDR1 reads SNHLY; CDR2 reads FYNNEI. This CDR3 is built from 15 residues. The CDR3 loop is CASILTTANTGELFF. The CDR3 DNA reads TGTGCCAGCATTCTGACAACCGCGAACACCGGGGAGCTGTTTTTT.

This clonotype has ten or more counts. The V and J genes are TRBV5-1 and TRBJ1-2; 8 bases are a match to TRBD1. This CDR3 contains 14 residues. Trimming cost V 0 bases and J 4 bases; bases outside gene matches: 2. The germline CDR1 and CDR2 sequences are SGHRS and YFSETQ. The DNA for the CDR3 is TGCGCCAGCAGCTTGGCGGGACAGGCCTATGGCTACACCTTC. As protein: CASSLAGQAYGYTF.

The gene calls are TRBV19 and TRBJ2-1; tentative D call: TRBD1 (5 bases). The CDR3 extends over 12 amino acids. Germline values: CDR1 LNHDA, CDR2 SQIVND (reference sequence). The V gene lost 7 bases and the J gene lost 8 bases, with 12 bases spanning the gap. This chain's CDR3 is CASTPRVYEQFF. The CDR3 DNA follows: TGTGCCAGTACCCCCAGGGTCTATGAGCAGTTCTTC.

This clonotype was observed a handful of times. The rearrangement uses TRBV11-2 and TRBJ2-7, with TRBD1 matching over 11 bases. The V segment lost 5 bases and the J segment 2 bases; nucleotides outside the gene matches: 5. The CDR3 consists of 15 residues. Germline CDR1 SGHAT, CDR2 FQNNGV. This CDR3 reads CASSNLDRGPYEQYF. The CDR3 DNA is TGTGCCAGCAGCAATCTGGACAGGGGGCCCTACGAGCAGTACTTC.

This clonotype was seen at least ten times. The genes are TRBV11-2 and TRBJ2-1; D uncertain. Germline-derived CDR1 and CDR2 are SGHAT and FQNNGV. The CDR3 is 13 amino acids. Deletions cut 1 base from V and 7 bases from J, with 8 bases between. The CDR3 loop reads CASSLVRWNEQFF. The CDR3 DNA reads as TGTGCCAGCAGCTTAGTTCGGTGGAATGAGCAGTTCTTC.

This clonotype was recorded at least ten times. The chain is built from TRBV6-1 and TRBJ1-2; perhaps TRBD1 as D (6 bases). Per the germline V gene, CDR1 is MNHNS and CDR2 is SASEGT. Trimming took 6 bases from V and 5 from J, leaving 13 bases between them. CDR3 length equals 13 residues. CDR3 nucleotides: TGTGCCAGCAGACCGGGGGGGCTTTATGGCTACACCTTC. Translation: CASRPGGLYGYTF.

The rearrangement uses TRBV15 and TRBJ2-5; a possible D gene is TRBD1 (6 bases). Germline V lookup: CDR1 LNHNV, CDR2 YYDKDF (reference sequence). V shed 1 base and J shed 2 bases, with 11 bases lying between them. The CDR3 covers 15 residues. The CDR3 region has the DNA TGTGCCACCAGCAGAGCCCCCGGGACACAAGAGACCCAGTACTTC. Residues: CATSRAPGTQETQYF. Using reference TRBV15 and TRBJ2-5 for the parts outside the CDR3, the full variable domain is DAMVIQNPRYQVTQFGKPVTLSCSQTLNHNVMYWYQQKSSQAPKLLFHYYDKDFNNEADTPDNFQSRRPNTSFCFLDIRSPGLGDTAMYLCATSRAPGTQETQYFGPGTRLLVL.

This clonotype showed up many times. The chain employs TRBV4-1 and TRBJ1-6; D remains ambiguous. CDR1 MGHRA and CDR2 YSYEKL come from the germline V gene. The CDR3 length is 15 residues. Trimming stripped 3 bases from V and 7 bases from J, with 13 bases between. CDR3: CASSQEGTNNSPLHF. CDR3 sequence (DNA): TGCGCCAGCAGCCAGGAGGGTACGAACAATTCACCCCTCCACTTT.

Only a few counts were recorded for this clonotype. V and J are TRBV5-4 and TRBJ2-3; D tentatively reads TRBD1 or TRBD2 (5 bases each). The CDR3 extends over 15 amino acids. CDR1 and CDR2 (germline): SGHNT, YYREEE (reference sequence). V gave up 0 bases and J gave up 5 bases, with 13 bases separating them. CDR3 protein: CASSLGGSTVDTQYF. The CDR3 DNA follows: TGTGCCAGCAGCTTGGGGGGGTCGACAGTAGATACGCAGTATTTT.

CDR3 protein: CASSSGRGEKLFF. The CDR3 DNA reads TGTGCCAGCAGTTCAGGGAGGGGTGAAAAACTGTTTTTT. This chain joins TRBV6-5 and TRBJ1-4; TRBD1 is a possible D gene (5 bases). Trimming stripped 4 bases from V and 7 bases from J, with 10 bases between. CDR3 length equals 13 residues. Germline V gene lookup returns CDR1 MNHEY and CDR2 SVGAGI.

This clonotype came up a few times. J is TRBJ2-6 and V is TRBV7-9; tentative D call: TRBD1 (6 bases). The V gene lost 1 base and the J gene lost 4 bases, with 14 bases spanning the gap. Germline V gene lookup returns CDR1 SEHNR and CDR2 FQNEAQ (reference sequence). This CDR3 is 17 amino acids long. This chain's CDR3 is CASSLGLQGSGANVLTF. DNA for the CDR3: TGTGCCAGCAGCTTAGGCCTACAGGGATCGGGGGCCAACGTCCTGACTTTC. Filled out from reference TRBV7-9 and TRBJ2-6, the complete variable domain reads DTGVSQNPRHKITKRGQNVTFRCDPISEHNRLYWYRQTLGQGPEFLTYFQNEAQLEKSRLLSDRFSAERPKGSFSTLEIQRTEQGDSAMYLCASSLGLQGSGANVLTFGAGSRLTVL.

CDR3: CASSLVITDTQYF. CDR3 bases: TGTGCCAGCAGCTTGGTGATCACAGATACGCAGTATTTT. This chain connects TRBV7-3 to TRBJ2-3; D not certain. This CDR3 comprises 13 residues. In germline, CDR1 is SGHTA, CDR2 FQGTGA. The V end lost 3 bases, the J end lost 2 bases, and 6 bases lay between the germline ends.

This clonotype was seen more than once but under ten times. The rearrangement links TRBV7-6 to TRBJ2-7; no reliable D call. Trimming pared 0 bases from V and 2 bases from J, leaving 17 bases between. Germline values: CDR1 SGHVS, CDR2 FNYEAQ. The CDR3 length is 17 residues. Here the CDR3 DNA reads TGTGCCAGCAGCTTAGCGCCCGTTACTACCACCCCCTACGAGCAGTACTTC. Translation: CASSLAPVTTTPYEQYF.

This clonotype was found a few times. This chain uses TRBV6-5 with TRBJ2-5; TRBD2 might be the D (6 bases). V dropped 5 bases and J dropped 5 bases, with 15 bases sitting between them. Germline CDR1 and CDR2: MNHEY and SVGAGI. The CDR3 is 14 residues long. The CDR3 DNA follows: TGTGCCAGCAGTCGGAGGGCCCTTCTGGAGACCCAGTACTTC. Translating gives CASSRRALLETQYF.

This clonotype was seen at least ten times. The rearrangement joins TRBV18 to TRBJ1-4, with a weak D call TRBD1 (5 bases). Deletions cut 2 bases from V and 8 bases from J, with 12 bases between. Germline values: CDR1 KGHSH, CDR2 LQKENI. The CDR3 is 14 residues long. This chain's CDR3 is CASSPGDVGEKLFF. CDR3 DNA: TGTGCCAGCTCACCAGGGGACGTCGGCGAAAAACTGTTTTTT.

There are a few counts of this clonotype. The chain carries TRBV15 and TRBJ2-1; 12 nucleotides match TRBD2. The J segment lost 2 bases and the V segment lost 5 bases, leaving 1 base of the junction unmatched. The CDR3 is made up of 15 amino acids. The germline CDR1 and CDR2 sequences are LNHNV and YYDKDF (reference sequence). CDR3 loop: CATSRTSGTYNEQFF. CDR3 nucleotides: TGTGCCACCAGCCGGACTAGCGGGACCTACAATGAGCAGTTCTTC.

The chain joins TRBV20-1 to TRBJ2-7; possibly TRBD2 for D (6 bases). CDR1 is DFQATT and CDR2 is SNEGSKA in the germline V gene (reference sequence). V gave up 2 bases and J gave up 4 bases, with 15 bases separating them. This CDR3 is built from 14 residues. CDR3 sequence (DNA): TGCAGTGCTAGACCAGGGACCGGGGGATACGAGCAGTACTTC. It translates to CSARPGTGGYEQYF.

This clonotype was recorded a few times. The chain uses TRBV12-5 and TRBJ1-1, with 8 bases matching TRBD1. The CDR3 is made up of 14 amino acids. Germline V CDR1 and CDR2: LGHNT, FRNRAP. V was clipped by 2 bases and J by 4 bases; unmatched bases: 3. The CDR3 coding sequence is TGTGCTAGTGGTTTGCAGGGGGCTGGCACTGAAGCTTTCTTT. Amino acids: CASGLQGAGTEAFF.